This T cell receptor (beta chain) came from a study of blood T cell repertoires in COVID-19. On the study more broadly: From T cells, B-cell-depleted T cells, or PBMCs came the material, which was cDNA or gDNA.

V was trimmed by 3 bases and J by 6 bases, leaving 21 bases between them. The germline V gene has CDR1 DFQATT and CDR2 SNEGSKA (reference sequence). This CDR3 has 15 amino acids. Recruited during active infection, patients (from Seattle) were subsequently followed longitudinally. TCRdb's table, derived via immunoSEQ multiplex PCR, lists solely in-frame clones and lacks some. The data contain 330,000 or so clones, about 91% of them seen just once; the ten biggest clones take up roughly 8.9%. This clonotype originated in a man aged 30 to 39 with COVID-19, enrolled during active disease. The sequencing input was peripheral blood. This rearrangement joins TRBV20-1 to TRBJ2-7; D gene uncertain. The DNA for the CDR3 is TGCAGTGCTAGTCCCCCTCTTCTTAGCTCCGGCGAGCAGTACTTC. It translates to CSASPPLLSSGEQYF.